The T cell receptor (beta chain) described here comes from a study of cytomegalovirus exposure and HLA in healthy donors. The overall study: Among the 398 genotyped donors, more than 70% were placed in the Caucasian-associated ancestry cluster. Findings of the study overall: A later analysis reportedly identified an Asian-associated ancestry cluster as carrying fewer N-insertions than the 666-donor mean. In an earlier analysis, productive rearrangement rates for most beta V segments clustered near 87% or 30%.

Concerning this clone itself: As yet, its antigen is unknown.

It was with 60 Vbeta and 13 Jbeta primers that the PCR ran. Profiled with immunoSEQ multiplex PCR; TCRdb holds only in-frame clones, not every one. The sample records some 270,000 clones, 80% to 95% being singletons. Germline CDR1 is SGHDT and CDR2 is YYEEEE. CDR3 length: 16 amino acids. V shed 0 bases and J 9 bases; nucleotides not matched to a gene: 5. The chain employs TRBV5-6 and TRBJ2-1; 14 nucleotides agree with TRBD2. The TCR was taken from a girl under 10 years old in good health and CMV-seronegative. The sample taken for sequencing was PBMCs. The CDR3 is CASSLGGTSGGREQFF. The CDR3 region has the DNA TGTGCCAGCAGCTTGGGAGGGACTAGCGGGGGACGTGAGCAGTTCTTC.